The rows below give T cell receptor beta chains drawn from one sample of a study of blood T cell repertoires in COVID-19. Sequencing was performed with immunoSEQ multiplex PCR; in TCRdb, only in-frame clones are kept and a portion is missing. Seen here are around 65,000 clones, 75% to 80% observed once, and the top ten hold 47%. Sequencing was carried out using peripheral blood. These receptors all come from a human donor in a cohort sampled during active COVID-19. Each CDR3 is given with its conserved first and last residue. A D gene is named only where the DNA matches it firmly. Clone size is not always given. Where it is, it says once, few, many or a class for expanded clones.

TRBV19	TRBJ2-2	-	TRBD1	TGTGCCAGTAGACCCACAGGGGCCACCGGGGAGCTGTTTTTT	CASRPTGATGELFF
TRBV5-1	TRBJ2-7	many	-	TGCGCCAGCAGTAATCCCTCAGGGGAGGAGCAGTACTTC	CASSNPSGEEQYF
TRBV6-1	TRBJ1-2	-	-	TGTGCCAGCAGTGAAGTTAATTATGGCTACACCTTC	CASSEVNYGYTF
TRBV11-3	TRBJ2-2	-	TRBD2	TGTGCCAGCAGTTTTAGCGGGACGAACACCGGGGAGCTGTTTTTT	CASSFSGTNTGELFF
TRBV18	TRBJ1-2	-	TRBD1	TGTGCCAGCTCACCACGGACAGGGGGCGACTATGGCTACACCTTC	CASSPRTGGDYGYTF
TRBV6-5	TRBJ1-5	once	-	TGTGCCAGCACCACAGGTTGGGGTTCAGGGTGGCCCCAGCATTTT	CASTTGWGSGWPQHF
TRBV10-3	TRBJ2-7	-	-	TGTGCCATCACTCCCGAGCCGATCTACGAGCAGTACTTC	CAITPEPIYEQYF
TRBV18	TRBJ1-1	-	-	TGTGCCAGCTCACCTTCGACAGGGAACACTGAAGCTTTCTTT	CASSPSTGNTEAFF
TRBV19	TRBJ1-5	-	-	TGTGCCAGTAGTGCTCAACCTCAGGGTTTTAGCAATCAGCCCCAGCATTTT	CASSAQPQGFSNQPQHF
TRBV19	TRBJ2-3	-	TRBD2	TGTGCCAGTAGCCTAGCGGGGGGGCAAGATACGCAGTATTTT	CASSLAGGQDTQYF
TRBV6-4	TRBJ1-1	-	-	TGTGCCAGCAGTGACTCCAGGTCCCCTTGGCAGTCGAACACTGAAGCTTTCTTT	CASSDSRSPWQSNTEAFF
TRBV27	TRBJ2-2	few	-	TGTGCCAGCAGTCAGCAGGGGACGAACGGGGAGCTGTTTTTT	CASSQQGTNGELFF
TRBV19	TRBJ1-1	-	-	TGTGCCAGTAGTATCCCGGGACACAACACTGAAGCTTTCTTT	CASSIPGHNTEAFF
TRBV19	TRBJ2-7	-	TRBD2	TGTGCCAGTAGTATAAGTCGGGCGGGGGACTCCTACGAGCAGTACTTC	CASSISRAGDSYEQYF
TRBV11-2	TRBJ1-4	-	TRBD1	TGTGCCAGCAGCTTAGCCGGGACAGGGCAAGAAAAACTGTTTTTT	CASSLAGTGQEKLFF
TRBV5-1	TRBJ2-1	-	-	TGCGCCAGCAGCTTGGCCCCCAAGGCAGGGTTCTACAATGAGCAGTTCTTC	CASSLAPKAGFYNEQFF
TRBV28	TRBJ1-5	few	-	TGTGCCAGCAGTTTAGTGAGTGTTAATCAGCCCCAGCATTTT	CASSLVSVNQPQHF
TRBV10-3	TRBJ1-1	few	TRBD1	TGTGCCATCAGTGCCGGGACAGTTTCCGAAGCTTTCTTT	CAISAGTVSEAFF
TRBV7-7	TRBJ2-1	-	TRBD1	TGTGCTAGCAGCTTGGCGGGACAGGGGGCTGAGCAGTTCTTC	CASSLAGQGAEQFF
TRBV18	TRBJ1-3	-	-	TGTGCCAGCTCAGCCATCAGGGAACACTCTGGAAACACCATATATTTT	CASSAIREHSGNTIYF
TRBV19	TRBJ2-1	few	TRBD1	TGTGCCAGTAGTATAGAAGGGACAGGGGGCTGGGGGCTAGCAAATGAGCAGTTCTTC	CASSIEGTGGWGLANEQFF
TRBV28	TRBJ1-5	-	-	TGTGCCAGCAGTTTAGTTTTGGGGGGGCCCAATCAGCCCCAGCATTTT	CASSLVLGGPNQPQHF
TRBV30	TRBJ2-5	-	-	TGTGCCTGGAGTTTGGGAGGGGGAGGCCAAGAGACCCAGTACTTC	CAWSLGGGGQETQYF
TRBV29-1	TRBJ1-1	once	-	TGCAGCGTGGGGCACACAGGGAGCACTGAAGCTTTCTTT	CSVGHTGSTEAFF
TRBV19	TRBJ2-7	-	TRBD2	TGTGCCAGTAGTCCCACTAGCGGAGATTACGAGCAGTACTTC	CASSPTSGDYEQYF
TRBV29-1	TRBJ1-4	-	-	TGCAGCGTCATACAGGGAGAAAAACTGTTTTTT	CSVIQGEKLFF
TRBV19	TRBJ2-1	once	-	TGTGCCAGTAGTATATCGAGGAATGAGCAGTTCTTC	CASSISRNEQFF
TRBV7-9	TRBJ1-2	-	-	TGTGCCAGCAGCTTAGAAGGACTGGGTGGCTACACCTTC	CASSLEGLGGYTF
TRBV7-9	TRBJ2-3	-	TRBD2	TGTGCCAGCAGCTTAGCGCCTTCGGCTAGCGGGGGGGGAGATACGCAGTATTTT	CASSLAPSASGGGDTQYF
TRBV5-4	TRBJ2-7	-	TRBD2	TGTGCCAGCAGCTTGGGGGGAGGGTTCTCCTACGAGCAGTACTTC	CASSLGGGFSYEQYF
TRBV15	TRBJ2-3	once	TRBD1	TGTGCCACCAGACTCCAGGGGGCCCCATCCCGGATTAGGGCAGATACGCAGTATTTT	CATRLQGAPSRIRADTQYF
TRBV30	TRBJ1-5	-	TRBD1	TGTGCCTGGAGTTCGGGACAGCCCACGGATGGCAATCAGCCCCAGCATTTT	CAWSSGQPTDGNQPQHF
TRBV5-1	TRBJ1-1	-	-	TGCGCCAGCACGGAACAGGGTCCCACTGAAGCTTTCTTT	CASTEQGPTEAFF
TRBV5-8	TRBJ2-2	-	TRBD1	TGTGCCAGCAGCTTGAGGACAGGGGCGAACACCGGGGAGCTGTTTTTT	CASSLRTGANTGELFF
TRBV6-4	TRBJ1-1	-	-	TGTGCCAGCAGTGACACAAACAGGAACACTGAAGCTTTCTTT	CASSDTNRNTEAFF
TRBV24-1	TRBJ2-1	-	TRBD2	TGTGCCACCAGTGCGGGGACTAGCCTCTACAATGAGCAGTTCTTC	CATSAGTSLYNEQFF
TRBV5-1	TRBJ2-7	few	TRBD1	TGCGCCAGCAGCTGGACCGGGACAGGGTTAGTCGAGCAGTACTTC	CASSWTGTGLVEQYF
TRBV6-5	TRBJ2-1	-	-	TGTGCCAGCAGTCTAAGGGGTGAGCAGTTCTTC	CASSLRGEQFF
TRBV11-3	TRBJ1-5	-	TRBD1	TGTGCCAGCAGCTATGGGCGATCCGGGACAGGGTCTTATAGCAATCAGCCCCAGCATTTT	CASSYGRSGTGSYSNQPQHF
TRBV5-5	TRBJ2-1	-	-	TGTGCCAGCAGCTTGGCGAGCAACAATGAGCAGTTCTTC	CASSLASNNEQFF
TRBV18	TRBJ2-5	once	-	TGTGCCAGCTCACCCGGACAGAAAGAGACCCAGTACTTC	CASSPGQKETQYF
TRBV18	TRBJ1-2	once	-	TGTGCCAGCTCACCACGGCAAAACAGGGCTAACTATGGCTACACCTTC	CASSPRQNRANYGYTF
TRBV3-1/TRBV3-2	TRBJ2-7	-	-	TGTGCCAGCAGGCAAGGCCCGAGTTACGAGCAGTACTTC	CASRQGPSYEQYF
TRBV18	TRBJ2-5	-	TRBD1	TGTGCCAGCTCACCGACGAGACAGGGTGTGACCCAGTACTTC	CASSPTRQGVTQYF
TRBV5-5	TRBJ2-1	-	TRBD2	TGTGCCAGCAGGGTGGGAGGGGCCGGTGGTCGAAGCTCCTACAATGAGCAGTTCTTC	CASRVGGAGGRSSYNEQFF
TRBV7-2	TRBJ2-3	-	-	TGTGCCAGCAGCTTACGACAGAGCACAGATACGCAGTATTTT	CASSLRQSTDTQYF
TRBV6-6	TRBJ1-6	-	-	TGTGCCAGCGGGTTCCGAGGCCAATCACCCCTCCACTTT	CASGFRGQSPLHF
TRBV5-5	TRBJ2-3	-	TRBD1	TGTGCCAGCAGCTCCTTGGGGACAGGAGCTTTTAGCACAGATACGCAGTATTTT	CASSSLGTGAFSTDTQYF
TRBV29-1	TRBJ1-4	-	-	TGCAGCGTGGCTGACAGCCTCTCTAATGAAAAACTGTTTTTT	CSVADSLSNEKLFF
TRBV6-5	TRBJ2-2	-	-	TGTGCCAGCAGTAACAGGAAAGGTACCGGGGAGCTGTTTTTT	CASSNRKGTGELFF
TRBV6-5	TRBJ1-1	-	-	TGTGCCAGCAGCCTGGAGGGGAACACTGAAGCTTTCTTT	CASSLEGNTEAFF
TRBV30	TRBJ2-2	-	-	TGTGCCTGGACTAACACCGGGGAGCTGTTTTTT	CAWTNTGELFF
TRBV7-8	TRBJ1-5	-	TRBD1	TGTGCCAGCAGCCCTACAGGGGGCAATCAGCCCCAGCATTTT	CASSPTGGNQPQHF
TRBV6-6	TRBJ2-3	-	-	TGTGCCAGCGCGCCGCCCACAGATACGCAGTATTTT	CASAPPTDTQYF
TRBV3-1/TRBV3-2	TRBJ2-5	-	-	TGTGCCAGCAGCCAAGATAGAGTATGGCAAGAGACCCAGTACTTC	CASSQDRVWQETQYF